The 26 T cell receptor beta chains in this list originate from one sample, sequenced in a study of T cells expressing NK-cell markers. TCRdb reworked the 5' RACE reads into one entry per CDR3 protein, no DNA. The data include a few hundred thousand distinct CDR3 sequences; the top ten clones carry around 5.3%. Sequenced sample: blood T cells: a sorted CD56 or NKG2C T cell subset, CD4+ or CD8+ T cells, or bulk PBMC T cells (not recorded which). The receptor source for this set is a man between 18 and 69 years old in good health.

The chain combines TRBV5-1 with TRBJ1-6. The CDR3 runs 14 residues. From germline, CDR1 is SGHRS and CDR2 YFSETQ. CDR3: CASSLQGFGSPLHF.

The gene calls are TRBV12-3 or TRBV12-4 and TRBJ1-5; checking the TCRdb D call of TRBD1 is not possible without DNA. CDR3 size: 14 residues. The chain's CDR3 is CASSAQGAVQPQHF.

The chain links TRBV20-1 to TRBJ1-1; as DNA is missing, the TRBD1 call by TCRdb cannot be tested. The length of the CDR3 is 14 residues. Germline V gives CDR1 DFQATT, CDR2 SNEGSKA (reference sequence). The CDR3 region is CSAPGQVRNTEAFF.

The V call is TRBV5-5, the J call TRBJ2-1. Germline CDR1 SGHKS, CDR2 YYEKEE (reference sequence). CDR3 length equals 13 residues. CDR3 protein: CASSLLQQNEQFF.

V is TRBV3-1 and J is TRBJ2-1; TCRdb gives TRBD1 as the D gene, but with no DNA this cannot be confirmed. There are 14 residues in the CDR3. The V gene's germline CDR1 is LGHDT and CDR2 YNNKEL (reference sequence). The CDR3: CASSQDRGLVEQFF.

The chain is built from TRBV20-1 and TRBJ1-1; without DNA, the TCRdb call of TRBD1 cannot be checked. The CDR3 is 14 residues long. Germline CDR1 DFQATT, CDR2 SNEGSKA (reference sequence). CDR3 sequence: CSAATDREVTEAFF.

V and J are TRBV5-1 and TRBJ1-3; the TCRdb call, TRBD1, lacks DNA for checking. Germline V gene data show CDR1 as SGHRS and CDR2 as YFSETQ. The CDR3 spans 16 residues. This CDR3 is CASSTGQTSSGNTIYF.

This chain uses TRBV11-1 with TRBJ2-7; TCRdb names TRBD2, which stays unverified in the absence of DNA. The CDR3 length is 17 residues. Looked up from germline, CDR1 is SGHAT and CDR2 is FQDESV (reference sequence). The CDR3 protein is CASSSGLAGPSSYEQYF. The whole variable domain, remainder taken from reference TRBV11-1 and TRBJ2-7, is EAEVAQSPRYKITEKSQAVAFWCDPISGHATLYWYRQILGQGPELLVQFQDESVVDDSQLPKDRFSAERLKGVDSTLKIQPAELGDSAMYLCASSSGLAGPSSYEQYFGPGTRLTVT.

The V gene is TRBV18, the J gene TRBJ1-1; the TRBD1 assignment by TCRdb is unverifiable without DNA. CDR1 and CDR2 from the germline V gene are KGHSH and LQKENI. The CDR3 extends over 14 amino acids. CDR3 amino acids: CASSNGGGDTEAFF.

This chain uses TRBV4-2 with TRBJ2-7; without DNA, the TCRdb call of TRBD2 cannot be checked. Germline V gene lookup returns CDR1 LGHNA and CDR2 YNFKEQ. The CDR3 runs to 16 residues. CDR3 sequence: CASSHTGTSGTYEQYF.

CDR3: CSAFRDRGQGYTF. The chain is built from TRBV20-1 and TRBJ1-2; lacking DNA, the TRBD1 call made by TCRdb goes unchecked. Germline V gene sequence: CDR1 DFQATT, CDR2 SNEGSKA (reference sequence). This CDR3 contains 13 residues.

The chain combines TRBV7-2 with TRBJ1-4; the D call from TCRdb, TRBD1, cannot be confirmed without DNA. Germline assignment: CDR1 SGHTA and CDR2 FQGNSA. The CDR3 is made up of 14 amino acids. The CDR3: CASSLTGAVEKLFF.

V gene TRBV2 combines with J gene TRBJ2-7; TCRdb names TRBD1, which stays unverified in the absence of DNA. The CDR3 contains 16 residues. Germline assignment: CDR1 SNHLY and CDR2 FYNNEI. The CDR3 spells CASFSPPGTASYEQYF.

This sequence joins TRBV10-3 and TRBJ2-3; the D call of TRBD1 rests on TCRdb alone, since no DNA is present to check it. This CDR3 region has 16 residues. The V gene's germline CDR1 is ENHRY and CDR2 SYGVKD. The chain's CDR3 is CAISDAEAGTTDTQYF.

The chain employs TRBV7-2 and TRBJ2-7; TCRdb outputs TRBD1, but without DNA this stays unchecked. This CDR3 is built from 13 residues. Germline V CDR1 and CDR2: SGHTA, FQGNSA. The CDR3 region is CASSQQAKYEQYF.

The chain joins TRBV6-1 to TRBJ2-3; with no DNA, the TCRdb D assignment of TRBD2 cannot be verified. The CDR3 is 14 amino acids. Germline CDR1 reads MNHNS; CDR2 reads SASEGT. The CDR3 is CATKPGLSTDTQYF.

The genes are TRBV5-1 and TRBJ2-7; TCRdb calls TRBD1, which cannot be checked without DNA. Germline CDR1 is SGHRS and CDR2 is YFSETQ. This CDR3 spans 16 amino acids. The chain's CDR3 is CASSPGTGMVSYEQYF. Supplemented by reference TRBV5-1 and TRBJ2-7, the full variable domain reads KAGVTQTPRYLIKTRGQQVTLSCSPISGHRSVSWYQQTPGQGLQFLFEYFSETQRNKGNFPGRFSGRQFSNSRSEMNVSTLELGDSALYLCASSPGTGMVSYEQYFGPGTRLTVT.

This rearrangement joins TRBV27 to TRBJ2-4; TCRdb indicates TRBD1, and absent DNA this call remains unverified. CDR3 length equals 15 residues. Germline V CDR1 and CDR2: MNHEY, SMNVEV (reference sequence). This CDR3 reads CASSQRQGIKNIQYF.

The chain is built from TRBV3-1 and TRBJ2-7; the D gene TCRdb calls, TRBD2, cannot be checked with no DNA. CDR3 size: 17 residues. Germline V gives CDR1 LGHDT, CDR2 YNNKEL (reference sequence). The CDR3 loop is CASSQEGWASGSYEQYF.

CDR3 sequence: CASSLGVAVGGGDTQYF. The rearrangement links TRBV7-8 to TRBJ2-3; the D gene TCRdb calls, TRBD2, cannot be checked with no DNA. The CDR3 contains 17 residues. Germline lookup yields CDR1 SGHVS and CDR2 FQNEAQ.

The V call is TRBV5-5, the J call TRBJ1-5. The CDR3 sequence is 15 residues long. Germline CDR1 reads SGHKS; CDR2 reads YYEKEE (reference sequence). CDR3 protein: CASSLAGIRNQPQHF.

This chain uses TRBV27 with TRBJ2-1; TCRdb picks TRBD1, but there is no DNA to check that call. This CDR3 spans 17 amino acids. Germline values: CDR1 MNHEY, CDR2 SMNVEV (reference sequence). CDR3 loop: CASSLRWERKAGNEQFF.

The CDR3 spells CASSWGNRGRSTGELFF. V usage is TRBV5-1 and J usage is TRBJ2-2; TCRdb outputs TRBD1, but without DNA this stays unchecked. This CDR3 has 17 residues. Germline assignment: CDR1 SGHRS and CDR2 YFSETQ.

V and J are TRBV5-1 and TRBJ1-3; TCRdb names TRBD1, which stays unverified in the absence of DNA. This CDR3 is built from 14 residues. The germline gives CDR1 SGHRS, CDR2 YFSETQ. CDR3: CASSAGDTGNTIYF.

V and J are TRBV6-6 and TRBJ2-3; TCRdb indicates TRBD2, and absent DNA this call remains unverified. The CDR3 extends over 12 amino acids. Germline assignment: CDR1 MNHNY and CDR2 SVGAGI (reference sequence). The CDR3 loop is CAIASGGETQYF.

The chain combines TRBV12-3 or TRBV12-4 with TRBJ2-1; TCRdb returns TRBD2, unconfirmable since there is no DNA. CDR3 length: 16 residues. The CDR3 sequence is CASSARLVGVGNEQFF.